This T cell receptor (beta chain) comes out of a study of blood T cell repertoires in COVID-19. Study overall: Sites in the United States, Italy and Spain provided acute and convalescent COVID-19 samples. Sample material is recorded as cDNA or gDNA derived from T cells, B-cell-depleted T cells, or PBMCs.

The V end lost 6 bases, the J end lost 3 bases, and 17 bases lay between the germline ends. The length of the CDR3 is 15 residues. Germline loops: CDR1 MGHRA, CDR2 YSYEKL. Authors' processing steps: Reference gene primer amplification yielded estimated nucleated cell counts. Assay used: immunoSEQ multiplex PCR; TCRdb lists only in-frame clones, some missing. V and J calls and clone size are those listed in that table; D and trimming were worked out from the DNA. In the table there are approximately 180,000 clones, around 80% of which are singletons. This clonotype was sampled from a woman in her 70s with acute or convalescent COVID-19. The sample comprised peripheral blood. V and J are TRBV4-1 and TRBJ1-2, with a weak D call TRBD1 (5 bases). The CDR3, as DNA: TGCGCCAGCAGACAGATCGTGCGGGGACACTATGGCTACACCTTC. Protein product: CASRQIVRGHYGYTF.